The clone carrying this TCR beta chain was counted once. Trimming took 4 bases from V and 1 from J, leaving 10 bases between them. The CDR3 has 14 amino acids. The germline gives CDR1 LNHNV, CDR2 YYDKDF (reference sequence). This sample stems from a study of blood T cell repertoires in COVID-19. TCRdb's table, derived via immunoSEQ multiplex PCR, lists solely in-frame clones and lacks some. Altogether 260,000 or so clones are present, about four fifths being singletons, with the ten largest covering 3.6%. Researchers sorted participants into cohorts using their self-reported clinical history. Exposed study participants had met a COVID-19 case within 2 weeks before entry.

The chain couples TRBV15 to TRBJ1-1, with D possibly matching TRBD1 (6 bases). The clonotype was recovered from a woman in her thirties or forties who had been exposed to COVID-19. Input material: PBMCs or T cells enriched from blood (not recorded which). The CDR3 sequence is CATSIPRGNTEAFF. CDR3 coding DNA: TGTGCCACCAGCATCCCCAGGGGGAACACTGAAGCTTTCTTT. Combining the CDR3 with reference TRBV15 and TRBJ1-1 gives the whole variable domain DAMVIQNPRYQVTQFGKPVTLSCSQTLNHNVMYWYQQKSSQAPKLLFHYYDKDFNNEADTPDNFQSRRPNTSFCFLDIRSPGLGDTAMYLCATSIPRGNTEAFFGQGTRLTVV.